The 6 T cell receptor gamma chains below all came from one sample that was sequenced in a study of Vδ1+ human thymocytes. The study, taken as a whole, reports: Thymic TRG and TRD repertoires appeared highly polyclonal.

Extracted RNA was reverse transcribed into cDNA. Pooled V-gene forward primers with one constant-region reverse primer generated the CDR3 amplicons by multiplex PCR. TCRdb reapplied CATT to the multiplex PCR reads. Of 25,000 to 35,000 gamma-chain clones in the sample, 20% to 25% were seen once. The antigens of these receptors remain unknown. The sequenced sample was Vdelta1+ gamma-delta thymocytes from the thymus. The subset denotes: FACS-sorted CD3+ TCRalphabeta- TCRVdelta1+ TCRVdelta2- thymocytes. The receptors were sampled from a boy under two years old who had congenital heart surgery.

This clone showed up just a few times. The chain carries TRGV2 and TRGJ1 or TRGJ2. Germline CDR1 and CDR2: EGSNGY and YDSYNSKV. The CDR3 runs 13 residues. The V and J ends lost 2 bases and 4 bases, in that order; junction bases with no gene match: 5. DNA for the CDR3: TGTGCCACCTGGGACGAGGGGTATTATAAGAAACTCTTT. Translation: CATWDEGYYKKLF.

V usage is TRGV4 and J usage is TRGJ1 or TRGJ2. The germline gives CDR1 EGSTGY, CDR2 YDSYTSSV. The CDR3 extends over 12 amino acids. J was trimmed by 10 bases and V by 5 bases; bases with no gene match: 11. Written as DNA, the CDR3 is TGTGCCACCTGGGCTCTAAGTCCCAAGAAACTCTTT. Protein product: CATWALSPKKLF.

The chain joins TRGV8 to TRGJ1 or TRGJ2. The CDR3 is 14 amino acids. J was trimmed by 3 bases and V by 0 bases; bases with no gene match: 5. CDR1 and CDR2 (germline): VENAVY, YDSYNSRV. The CDR3: CATWDRGVYYKKLF. The CDR3 DNA follows: TGTGCCACCTGGGATAGGGGAGTTTATTATAAGAAACTCTTT.

This clone was detected only a few times. The chain carries TRGV8 and TRGJP1. The germline V gene has CDR1 VENAVY and CDR2 YDSYNSRV. CDR3 size: 16 residues. J was trimmed by 5 bases and V by 2 bases; bases with no gene match: 11. CDR3 sequence: CATWDTIGGTGWFKIF. In DNA, the CDR3 is TGTGCCACCTGGGATACAATAGGGGGGACTGGTTGGTTCAAGATATTT.

With regard to this clone: A far larger clone is only one base removed, so a read error is likely. The rearrangement uses TRGV5 and TRGJ1 or TRGJ2. CDR1 VINAFY and CDR2 YDVSNSKD come from the germline V gene. The CDR3 sequence is 12 residues long. The CDR3, as DNA: TGTGCCACCTGGGCCAGGCGTTATAAGAAACTCTTT. Translating gives CATWARRYKKLF.

This chain connects TRGV5 to TRGJ1 or TRGJ2. With V trimmed by 0 bases and J by 2 bases, 7 bases remained unmatched. CDR3 length equals 15 residues. CDR1 and CDR2 from the germline V gene are VINAFY and YDVSNSKD. The CDR3: CATWDRLVHYYKKLF. In DNA form, the CDR3 reads TGTGCCACCTGGGACAGGCTCGTGCATTATTATAAGAAACTCTTT.